The clone carrying this T cell receptor (beta chain) was detected many times. Its antigen is currently unknown. The record originates from a study of identical twins. Findings of the study overall: For out-of-frame alpha sequences shared by twins, low generation probability was in excess.

No donor was unhealthy or non-Caucasian. The germline V gene encodes CDR1 DFQATT and CDR2 SNEGSKA (reference sequence). The junction had 9 bases not matched to a gene; V was cut back by 2 bases and J by 4 bases. The CDR3 sequence is 15 residues long. TCRdb called the 5' RACE reads again in MiXCR, with one record for every CDR3 protein. This sample has hundreds of thousands of distinct CDR3 sequences, with about 20% found just once. This same sample was also taken into another study, of T cells expressing NK-cell markers. According to that study: All TCR beta repertoires analysed originated from sorted CD3+CD56+NKG2C+, CD3+CD56+NKG2C- and CD3+CD56-NKG2C+ T cells. Within the sequenced cohort of eight donors, seven exhibited HCMV seropositivity and one was seronegative.

This chain links TRBV20-1 with TRBJ2-5; 8 bases match TRBD2. This sequence was found in a woman between 18 and 29 years old in good health. The material sequenced was PBMCs. The CDR3 coding sequence is TGCAGTGCTAGAAACACGGGGGGGCCTGGAGAGACCCAGTACTTC. It encodes CSARNTGGPGETQYF.